This TCR beta chain was recovered during a study of beta chain features in type 1 diabetes. The study, taken as a whole, reports: The study found moderately but significantly shorter TCRB CDR3s in all four CD4+ subsets of Type 1 diabetes patients.

Trimming removed 3 bases from V and 1 base from J, with 11 bases in between. Germline values: CDR1 SEHNR, CDR2 FQNEAQ (reference sequence). The CDR3 has 15 amino acids. About this clone: Its matching antigen is unknown.

The sequenced template was cDNA made from the entire isolated RNA. Generated by immunoSEQ multiplex PCR, the TCRdb table keeps only in-frame clones and is missing some. The sample records over 150,000 clones, 6% to 9% being singletons. J is TRBJ2-3 and V is TRBV7-9, with D hard to call. The source of this sequence is a man between 18 and 35 years old with type 1 diabetes. The sample was central memory CD4+ T cells from blood. The CDR3 DNA is TGTGCCAGCAGCTTGATTGCGCTCGGCACAGATACGCAGTATTTT. Protein: CASSLIALGTDTQYF.